This is a list of T cell receptor beta chains from one sample in a study of T cell responses to AZD1222 COVID-19 vaccine. This table comes from immunoSEQ multiplex PCR, and its TCRdb copy is limited to in-frame clones, with some not included. The table lists roughly 87,000 clones, about 90% of them singletons. This specimen consisted of peripheral blood, obtained 28 days after the second AZD1222 dose. The receptors were sampled from an adult who received the AZD1222 COVID-19 vaccine. CDR3s include the opening cysteine and the closing phenylalanine or tryptophan. D genes are given only for firm matches. The listing skips clone size in some rows; elsewhere it reads once, few, many or a size class.

J | V | D | size | length | DNA | CDR3
TRBJ2-3 | TRBV5-1 | - | once | 14 | TGCGCCAGCTGCATTGAAGGGATCACAGATACGCAGTATTTT | CASCIEGITDTQYF
TRBJ1-4 | TRBV7-2 | TRBD1 | - | 16 | TGTGCCAGCAGCTCGCGACAGGGGGCGGGGGTTGAAAAACTGTTTTTT | CASSSRQGAGVEKLFF
TRBJ1-2 | TRBV11-2 | - | - | 14 | TGTGCCAGCAGCTTACAGGCTAGGGGATATGGCTACACCTTC | CASSLQARGYGYTF
TRBJ2-1 | TRBV6-1 | TRBD2 | - | 15 | TGTGCCAGCAGTGAAGCGGGACTAGCGGGCAATGAGCAGTTCTTC | CASSEAGLAGNEQFF
TRBJ1-5 | TRBV30 | - | once | 16 | TGTGCCTGGAGTGTACGTTCGGGGAGGAACAATCAGCCCCAGCATTTT | CAWSVRSGRNNQPQHF
TRBJ2-2 | TRBV27 | TRBD1 | - | 17 | TGTGCCAGCAGTTTAATCCGGGACAGGGAGAACACCGGGGAGCTGTTTTTT | CASSLIRDRENTGELFF
TRBJ1-1 | TRBV7-8 | - | - | 12 | TGTGCCAGCAGCTCGGACGACACTGAAGCTTTCTTT | CASSSDDTEAFF
TRBJ1-1 | TRBV4-1 | - | - | 16 | TGCGCCAGCAGCCAAGGGCCAGGGGAAATTTACACTGAAGCTTTCTTT | CASSQGPGEIYTEAFF
TRBJ1-2 | TRBV9 | TRBD1 | - | 16 | TGTGCCAGCAGCGGCTATCCGACAGGGACGAACTATGGCTACACCTTC | CASSGYPTGTNYGYTF
TRBJ1-3 | TRBV29-1 | - | - | 12 | TGCAGCGTTGAGAACACCGGCGGCACCATATATTTT | CSVENTGGTIYF
TRBJ2-5 | TRBV9 | - | - | 15 | TGTGCCAGCAGCGTAGCCGCTAGCCCGTATGAGACCCAGTACTTC | CASSVAASPYETQYF
TRBJ1-3 | TRBV6-5 | - | - | 14 | TGTGCCAGCAGGTTAGACACCTCTGGAAACACCATATATTTT | CASRLDTSGNTIYF
TRBJ1-2 | TRBV2 | TRBD1 | - | 15 | TGTGCCAGCAGGCTAGACGACAGGGAAGGAGAGGGCTACACCTTC | CASRLDDREGEGYTF
TRBJ2-1 | TRBV19 | TRBD2 | once | 15 | TGTGCCAGTAGGAGAGGGCGGGAGGTCGGCAATGAGCAGTTCTTC | CASRRGREVGNEQFF
TRBJ1-5 | TRBV6-6 | TRBD1 | - | 13 | TGTGCCAGCAGGGACAGGGAAGGGCAGCCCCAGCATTTT | CASRDREGQPQHF
TRBJ1-1 | TRBV18 | - | - | 14 | TGTGCCACCATTAATATGGGGGCGGGCACTGAAGCTTTCTTT | CATINMGAGTEAFF
TRBJ2-5 | TRBV6-2/TRBV6-3 | TRBD2 | - | 17 | TGTGCCAGCAGCCCTCTAGCGGGAGGGCCGCGGGAAGAGACCCAGTACTTC | CASSPLAGGPREETQYF
TRBJ1-3 | TRBV28 | - | - | 15 | TGTGCCAGCAGTTCCCTAATGGGCTCTGGAAACACCATATATTTT | CASSSLMGSGNTIYF
TRBJ1-1 | TRBV18 | - | - | 16 | TGTGCCAGCTCACCACTACCGATTGACCTGAACACTGAAGCTTTCTTT | CASSPLPIDLNTEAFF
TRBJ2-5 | TRBV5-1 | TRBD2 | - | 14 | TGCGCCAGCAACGGCCGCGGGGGTTTTGAGACCCAGTACTTC | CASNGRGGFETQYF
TRBJ1-1 | TRBV29-1 | TRBD1 | - | 14 | TGCAGCGTTTATCCCGGACAGGGGCCAACTGAAGCTTTCTTT | CSVYPGQGPTEAFF
TRBJ2-3 | TRBV15 | - | - | 12 | TGTGCCACCAGCACCAGGTCGGATACGCAGTATTTT | CATSTRSDTQYF
TRBJ1-2 | TRBV28 | - | - | 12 | TGTGCCAGCAAGATCCCTACCTATGGCTACACCTTC | CASKIPTYGYTF
TRBJ2-1 | TRBV6-6 | TRBD2 | - | 14 | TGTGCCAGCGGGGGAGGGATGCACTACAATGAGCAGTTCTTC | CASGGGMHYNEQFF
TRBJ2-7 | TRBV4-3 | TRBD2 | - | 19 | TGCGCCAGCAGCCAAACCTATGGACTAGCGGGACGTACGACCTACGAGCAGTACTTC | CASSQTYGLAGRTTYEQYF
TRBJ1-1 | TRBV15 | - | - | 16 | TGTGCCACCAGCAGTTACAGCTCCGGGAGGAACACTGAAGCTTTCTTT | CATSSYSSGRNTEAFF
TRBJ2-2 | TRBV28 | - | - | 16 | TGTGCCAGCAGTTTTCCCCAGGTCAAGAACACCGGGGAGCTGTTTTTT | CASSFPQVKNTGELFF
TRBJ1-2 | TRBV13 | - | - | 16 | TGTGCCAGCAGCTTAGTAGGGGCAGAAGTTTACTATGGCTACACCTTC | CASSLVGAEVYYGYTF
TRBJ2-7 | TRBV6-1 | - | - | 15 | TGTGCCAGCAGGGAAGGGGAGCAGGGCTCCTACGAGCAGTACTTC | CASREGEQGSYEQYF
TRBJ2-3 | TRBV7-2 | - | - | 16 | TGTGCCAGCAGCTTATTCGCGGCGCGACGCACAGATACGCAGTATTTT | CASSLFAARRTDTQYF
TRBJ1-2 | TRBV15 | - | - | 15 | TGTGCCACCAGCAGAGATAGAGGGGTGTGGGGTGGCTACACCTTC | CATSRDRGVWGGYTF
TRBJ2-7 | TRBV5-8 | TRBD2 | - | 13 | TGTGCCAGCAGCTGGAAGGGGAGGGACGAGCAGTACTTC | CASSWKGRDEQYF
TRBJ2-3 | TRBV24-1 | - | - | 13 | TGTGCCACCAGGGGGCTTGGGACAGATACGCAGTATTTT | CATRGLGTDTQYF
TRBJ2-7 | TRBV7-2 | - | - | 13 | TGTGCCAGCAGCTCGAAAAGGGCGTACGAGCAGTACTTC | CASSSKRAYEQYF
TRBJ2-6 | TRBV30 | TRBD2 | - | 16 | TGTGCCTGGAGTGTTGCGGGAGTCTCTGGGGCCAACGTCCTGACTTTC | CAWSVAGVSGANVLTF
TRBJ2-1 | TRBV24-1 | TRBD1 | - | 14 | TGTGCCACGGGAACGGACAGGGGGTACAATGAGCAGTTCTTC | CATGTDRGYNEQFF
TRBJ1-4 | TRBV7-2 | TRBD1 | - | 14 | TGTGCCAGCAGCGGACAGGGGATTCGAGAAAAACTGTTTTTT | CASSGQGIREKLFF
TRBJ2-7 | TRBV3-1/TRBV3-2 | - | - | 12 | TGTGCCAGCAGCCAAGATTTAGGCGAGCAGTACTTC | CASSQDLGEQYF
TRBJ2-3 | TRBV5-1 | TRBD2 | - | 16 | TGCGCCAGCAGCCCAACGGATAGCGGGATCTCGGATACGCAGTATTTT | CASSPTDSGISDTQYF
TRBJ1-2 | TRBV28 | - | - | 13 | TGTGCCAGCAGTTTATCGGCTGGCGCCGGCTACACCTTC | CASSLSAGAGYTF
TRBJ2-3 | TRBV29-1 | TRBD2 | - | 17 | TGCAGCGTTGGGACCTCTAGCGGGAGCCTGGTAACAGATACGCAGTATTTT | CSVGTSSGSLVTDTQYF
TRBJ2-5 | TRBV18 | TRBD1 | few | 14 | TGTGCCAGCTCAAAGGCAGGGGACAGAGAGACCCAGTACTTC | CASSKAGDRETQYF
TRBJ1-1 | TRBV19 | - | - | 16 | TGTGCCAGTAGTATCTCTGCGACCTTACTGAACACTGAAGCTTTCTTT | CASSISATLLNTEAFF
TRBJ2-7 | TRBV15 | - | - | 20 | TGTGCCACCAGCAGACTGTCCGGGACAGGCCTATCCGGGACTAGCATCAAGCAGTACTTC | CATSRLSGTGLSGTSIKQYF
TRBJ2-6 | TRBV2 | - | - | 16 | TGTGCCAGCAGGCTTACGGTTGGGTCCGGGGCCAACGTCCTGACTTTC | CASRLTVGSGANVLTF
TRBJ1-2 | TRBV5-1 | - | - | 17 | TGCGCCAGCAGTCGTGATATAGGGGGGGCTAGTAGCTATGGCTACACCTTC | CASSRDIGGASSYGYTF
TRBJ1-6 | TRBV28 | - | - | 17 | TGTGCCAGCAGTCCGCCCCGGGGGGCCTCCTATAATTCACCCCTCCACTTT | CASSPPRGASYNSPLHF
TRBJ2-7 | TRBV10-1 | - | - | 13 | TGCGCCAGCAGTGAGACGGCGGGGTACGAGCAGTACTTC | CASSETAGYEQYF
TRBJ2-1 | TRBV28 | TRBD1 | - | 15 | TGTGCCAGCAGACCAGACAGGGGACGAGACAATGAGCAGTTCTTC | CASRPDRGRDNEQFF
TRBJ2-1 | TRBV6-4 | TRBD2 | - | 14 | TGTGCCAGCAGTGACAGTCTAGCGGGAGGTGAGCAGTTCTTC | CASSDSLAGGEQFF
TRBJ1-3 | TRBV4-1 | TRBD1 | - | 15 | TGCGCCAGCAGCCAATCAGGGGGCGCGGGAAACACCATATATTTT | CASSQSGGAGNTIYF
TRBJ2-3 | TRBV30 | - | - | 11 | TGTGCCTGGGAAGGCGGAGATACGCAGTATTTT | CAWEGGDTQYF